This entry lists 14 T cell receptor beta chains sequenced from one sample in a study of CD8+CD57+ T cells in acquired aplastic anemia. In patients chosen for sequencing, flow cytometry had shown CD8+CD57+ cell expansion. Genomic DNA acted as the template from which TCR beta VDJ combination and CDR3 sequence profiling were carried out. TCRdb fed the reads into MiXCR, producing one record per CDR3 protein. The sample includes over 150,000 distinct CDR3 sequences, about 48% of them seen just once. Input material: sorted CD4+, CD8+, or CD8+CD57+ T cells (not recorded which) from PBMCs. The source is a human donor with aplastic anemia.

This clonotype was seen a handful of times. The rearrangement joins TRBV30 to TRBJ1-5; D not certain. V lost 0 bases and J lost 2, with 14 bases in between. The CDR3 has 16 amino acids. CDR1 GTSNPN and CDR2 SVGIG come from the germline V gene (reference sequence). CDR3 sequence (DNA): TGTGCCTGGAGTGTACGGAAGGGTTTGGGCAATCAGCCCCAGCATTTT. Its protein product is CAWSVRKGLGNQPQHF.

This chain uses TRBV19 with TRBJ2-7; 9 positions agree with TRBD1. Looked up from germline, CDR1 is LNHDA and CDR2 is SQIVND (reference sequence). V lost 9 bases, J lost 2 bases, and 2 bases stayed unmatched. The CDR3 spans 12 residues. CDR3 DNA: TGTGCCAGCAGGACAGGGGCCTACGAGCAGTACTTC. It yields the protein CASRTGAYEQYF.

The rearrangement uses TRBV10-3 and TRBJ2-5; TRBD2 matches 8 bases. CDR3 length equals 14 residues. V lost 10 bases to trimming and J lost 2 bases; unmatched junction nucleotides: 9. Germline V gene lookup returns CDR1 ENHRY and CDR2 SYGVKD. CDR3 bases: TGTGCCACCAAGGGTAGCGGGACTCAAGAGACCCAGTACTTC. It encodes CATKGSGTQETQYF.

The chain joins TRBV19 to TRBJ2-6, with 7 bases aligning to TRBD1. Germline CDR1 is LNHDA and CDR2 is SQIVND (reference sequence). CDR3 size: 15 residues. The V gene end was trimmed by 4 bases and the J gene end by 0 bases; junction bases not matched to a gene: 0. This chain's CDR3 is CASSTGGSGANVLTF. The CDR3 nucleotides are TGTGCCAGTAGTACAGGGGGCTCTGGGGCCAACGTCCTGACTTTC.

In nucleotides, the CDR3 is TGTGCCAGCAGCCCTACAGAGAATCAGCCCCAGCATTTT. Translating gives CASSPTENQPQHF. The chain employs TRBV2 and TRBJ1-5, with unresolved D. This CDR3 region has 13 residues. Germline CDR1 is SNHLY and CDR2 is FYNNEI. Trimming removed 6 bases at V and 4 bases at J, with 10 bases between.

The chain is built from TRBV25-1 and TRBJ1-2, with TRBD1 as a possible D gene (6 bases). The CDR3 runs 15 residues. The ends were cut back, 5 bases at V and 7 bases at J, with 20 bases in the middle. Per the germline V gene, CDR1 is MGHDK and CDR2 is SYGVNS. Here the CDR3 DNA reads TGTGCCAGCAGTCGGGCAGGGAGGGGGTACGGTGGCTACACCTTC. Protein: CASSRAGRGYGGYTF.

J is TRBJ1-6 and V is TRBV19; the D gene is possibly TRBD1 (5 bases). Germline lookup yields CDR1 LNHDA and CDR2 SQIVND (reference sequence). V dropped 7 bases and J dropped 7 bases, with 20 bases sitting between them. The CDR3 extends over 16 amino acids. The DNA for the CDR3 is TGTGCCAGTACAACCGGGACGAGGCTGACGAATTCACCCCTCCACTTT. As protein: CASTTGTRLTNSPLHF.

The chain couples TRBV15 to TRBJ1-1; D perhaps matches TRBD1 (5 bases). The ends were cut back, 5 bases at V and 4 bases at J, with 17 bases in the middle. From germline, CDR1 is LNHNV and CDR2 YYDKDF (reference sequence). This CDR3 is 15 amino acids long. CDR3 coding DNA: TGTGCCACCAGCCCCAGAAAGGGGTTCAGCACTGAAGCTTTCTTT. Its translation is CATSPRKGFSTEAFF.

This chain uses TRBV20-1 with TRBJ2-5, with 9 bases fitting TRBD2. The CDR3 sequence is 14 residues long. With V trimmed by 6 bases and J by 4 bases, 9 bases remained unmatched. In germline, CDR1 is DFQATT, CDR2 SNEGSKA (reference sequence). CDR3 protein: CSAKSGGQRETQYF. The CDR3 DNA reads as TGCAGTGCCAAGAGCGGGGGGCAGAGAGAGACCCAGTACTTC.

CDR3 protein: CASSSDPLHYGYTF. The CDR3 nucleotides are TGTGCCAGCAGTTCCGACCCGCTGCACTATGGCTACACCTTC. The chain uses TRBV6-5 and TRBJ1-2; D call uncertain. This CDR3 contains 14 residues. The V gene's germline CDR1 is MNHEY and CDR2 SVGAGI. V lost 4 bases and J lost 3, with 12 bases in between.

This clonotype was seen only a few times. The chain uses TRBV27 and TRBJ1-5, with TRBD1 identical over 10 bases. The V segment lost 0 bases and the J segment 10 bases; nucleotides outside the gene matches: 6. Germline values: CDR1 MNHEY, CDR2 SMNVEV (reference sequence). The CDR3 consists of 15 residues. The CDR3 sequence is CASSLSRQGAGPQHF. CDR3 DNA: TGTGCCAGCAGTTTATCGCGACAGGGGGCCGGACCCCAGCATTTT.

This clonotype came up many times. The CDR3 is CATRSGLLTTNEKLFF. Written as DNA, the CDR3 is TGTGCCACCAGGTCGGGTCTCTTAACAACTAATGAAAAACTGTTTTTT. The rearrangement links TRBV15 to TRBJ1-4; D uncertain. V lost 6 bases, J lost 0 bases, and 14 bases lay in between. The CDR3 has 16 residues. Germline CDR1 LNHNV, CDR2 YYDKDF (reference sequence).

The chain uses TRBV19 and TRBJ1-1; no clear D gene. V was shortened by 4 bases and J by 0 bases, with 12 bases between the two germline ends. CDR1 and CDR2 (germline): LNHDA, SQIVND (reference sequence). The CDR3 runs to 15 residues. CDR3 region: CASSTTGLMNTEAFF. The CDR3 region has the DNA TGTGCCAGTAGTACCACCGGGTTAATGAACACTGAAGCTTTCTTT. The full variable domain, its missing parts supplied by reference TRBV19 and TRBJ1-1, is DGGITQSPKYLFRKEGQNVTLSCEQNLNHDAMYWYRQDPGQGLRLIYYSQIVNDFQKGDIAEGYSVSREKKESFPLTVTSAQKNPTAFYLCASSTTGLMNTEAFFGQGTRLTVV.

The CDR3 region is CSVESERHRRTDPQYF. The CDR3 DNA reads TGCAGCGTTGAATCGGAAAGACATAGAAGGACAGATCCACAGTATTTT. The gene calls are TRBV29-1 and TRBJ2-3; a weak D match, TRBD1 (6 bases). The germline V gene encodes CDR1 SQVTM and CDR2 ANQGSEA. V gave up 2 bases and J gave up 12 bases, with 27 bases separating them. The CDR3 sequence is 16 residues long.